The rows below give T cell receptor beta chains drawn from one sample of a study of blood T cell repertoires in COVID-19. Produced via immunoSEQ multiplex PCR; TCRdb's table is partial and in-frame only. The sample holds a few hundred thousand clones; 88% are singletons and the top ten take 14% to 15%. Sequences were obtained from PBMCs or T cells enriched from blood (not recorded which). Receptors were obtained from a woman aged 45-65 years with acute COVID-19. Each CDR3 is given with its conserved first and last residue. Fields, in order: J gene, clone size, D gene, V gene, CDR3 DNA, CDR3 protein. A D gene is named only where the DNA matches it firmly. Not every row has a clone size; where given, it reads once, few, many or a size class.

TRBJ2-3 NA NA TRBV28 TGTGCCAGCAGTACATTAGCGGAGAAAACAGATACGCAGTATTTT CASSTLAEKTDTQYF
TRBJ2-7 NA TRBD2 TRBV28 TGTGCCAGCCCACCCGCTCTGGCGGGAGGGCTCTCCTACGAGCAGTACTTC CASPPALAGGLSYEQYF
TRBJ1-3 NA NA TRBV5-1 TGCGCCAGCAGACAGGACAATTCTGGAAACACCATATATTTT CASRQDNSGNTIYF
TRBJ1-2 NA NA TRBV28 TGTGCCAGCCGCGGGGGGGCTAACCCGCGGGGCTACACCTTC CASRGGANPRGYTF
TRBJ2-1 NA NA TRBV2 TGTGCCAGCAGTGCCGACAATGAGCAGTTCTTC CASSADNEQFF
TRBJ2-2 NA NA TRBV2 TGTGCCAGCATGCGGGCCCGAGGCCCCGGGGAGCTGTTTTTT CASMRARGPGELFF
TRBJ1-2 once TRBD1 TRBV5-1 TGCGCCAGCAGCAGGGACAGGGGGGGCTATGGCTACACCTTC CASSRDRGGYGYTF
TRBJ1-1 NA TRBD1 TRBV7-2 TGTGCCAGCAGCCCTCGACAGGGGGTCTCAGAAGCTTTCTTT CASSPRQGVSEAFF
TRBJ1-1 NA NA TRBV18 TGTGCCAGCTCACCACGAAGCGGGGGCGGTACTGAAGCTTTCTTT CASSPRSGGGTEAFF
TRBJ2-1 NA NA TRBV28 TGTGCCAGCAGTCGCAGGGTCCTGCAGTTCTTC CASSRRVLQFF
TRBJ2-2 NA NA TRBV4-3 TGCGCCAGCAGCACCCTCGAGATATCCACCGGGGAGCTGTTTTTT CASSTLEISTGELFF
TRBJ2-3 NA NA TRBV24-1 TGTGCCACCAGTGATAGGGGGTGGGGCACAGATACGCAGTATTTT CATSDRGWGTDTQYF
TRBJ1-5 NA NA TRBV11-2 TGTGCCAGCAGCTTGGGAGCTGGACTCTATAGCAATCAGCCCCAGCATTTT CASSLGAGLYSNQPQHF
TRBJ2-7 NA NA TRBV7-2 TGTGCCAGCAGTCTCGGACAGCCTGCGAACGAGCAGTACTTC CASSLGQPANEQYF
TRBJ2-5 NA TRBD2 TRBV7-3 TGTGCCAGCAGCTTATCGGGAGGAGAGACCCAGTACTTC CASSLSGGETQYF
TRBJ2-1 once TRBD2 TRBV7-3 TGTGCCAGCAGCTTGGCCGGGACTAGCGGGATTACTGAGCAGTTCTTC CASSLAGTSGITEQFF
TRBJ1-3 few TRBD1 TRBV9 TGTGCCAGCAGTGCTCCGGGACAGGGATTTGGAAACACCATATATTTT CASSAPGQGFGNTIYF
TRBJ1-2 NA TRBD1 TRBV7-8 TGTGCCAGCAGCTCTCGACAGGGGGTTGGCTATGGCTACACCTTC CASSSRQGVGYGYTF
TRBJ2-1 NA TRBD2 TRBV28 TGTGCCAGCAGTCTAGCGGGAGTCGACAATGAGCAGTTCTTC CASSLAGVDNEQFF
TRBJ2-7 NA TRBD1 TRBV18 TGTGCCAGCTCACCTGGACAGGAGGAATACGAGCAGTACTTC CASSPGQEEYEQYF
TRBJ1-1 few TRBD1 TRBV12-5 TGTGCTAGCCGACAGGGCGAGACTGAAGCTTTCTTT CASRQGETEAFF
TRBJ2-3 NA TRBD2 TRBV5-1 TGCGCCAGCAGCCCTCGGACTAGTGAGAGCACAGATACGCAGTATTTT CASSPRTSESTDTQYF
TRBJ2-7 once NA TRBV27 TGTGCCAGCAGTTACTCACAACAGGGCTACGAGCAGTACTTC CASSYSQQGYEQYF
TRBJ1-1 NA NA TRBV7-2 NA CASSLVGTGTRFF
TRBJ2-1 NA NA TRBV7-2 TGTGCCAGCAGCTTATACAACAATGAGCAGTTCTTC CASSLYNNEQFF
TRBJ1-3 NA TRBD1 TRBV28 TGTGCCAGCAGTTCCACAGACGGGACAGGAGTAGGAAACACCATATATTTT CASSSTDGTGVGNTIYF
TRBJ1-3 NA NA TRBV27 TGTGCCAGCAGCCCAACTACAGGGCGCTCTGGAAACACCATATATTTT CASSPTTGRSGNTIYF
TRBJ2-7 once NA TRBV5-6 TGTGCCAGCAGCTGGAGCCCTAGCGAGCAGTACTTC CASSWSPSEQYF
TRBJ2-2 NA TRBD2 TRBV5-6 TGTGCCAGTAGGGGACTAATAACCGGGGAGCTGTTTTTT CASRGLITGELFF
TRBJ2-1 NA NA TRBV9 TGTGCCAGCAGCGTAGGGACAGCCATTAATGAGCAGTTCTTC CASSVGTAINEQFF
TRBJ2-7 few NA TRBV2 TGTGCCAGCAGTGCATACGAGCAGTACTTC CASSAYEQYF
TRBJ1-6 NA NA TRBV3-1/TRBV3-2 TGTGCCAGCAGCCAAGCCCGACAGAATTCACCCCTCCACTTT CASSQARQNSPLHF
TRBJ2-4 NA NA TRBV5-1 TGCGCCAGCAGCTCCTTCGACAGCCTTCTAGCCAAAAACATTCAGTACTTC CASSSFDSLLAKNIQYF
TRBJ1-2 NA NA TRBV4-3 TGCGCCAGCAGCCAAGAGTTAGCGGGCTATGGCTACACCTTC CASSQELAGYGYTF
TRBJ1-5 NA TRBD1 TRBV19 TGTGCCAGTAGTGATAACAGGGGGGGCAATCAGCCCCAGCATTTT CASSDNRGGNQPQHF
TRBJ2-3 NA NA TRBV6-5 TGTGCCAGCAGGTCACCTGGAGGCACAGATACGCAGTATTTT CASRSPGGTDTQYF
TRBJ1-5 NA NA TRBV30 TGTGCCTGGAGTGTACTGGGCACTCAGCCCCAGCATTTT CAWSVLGTQPQHF
TRBJ2-5 NA TRBD1 TRBV19 TGTGCCAGTAGTGTACAGGGGGCAGAGACCCAGTACTTC CASSVQGAETQYF
TRBJ1-4 once TRBD1 TRBV19 TGTGCCAGTAGGGACAGGGGAGCAACTAATGAAAAACTGTTTTTT CASRDRGATNEKLFF
TRBJ1-2 NA NA TRBV27 TGTGCCAGCAGTTTTGGCGGTTCCAGCTATGGCTACACCTTC CASSFGGSSYGYTF
TRBJ2-2 NA TRBD2 TRBV4-2 TGTGCCAGCAGCGCAACGGGGGCGGGAGGAACCGGGGAGCTGTTTTTT CASSATGAGGTGELFF
TRBJ2-1 NA TRBD1 TRBV5-8 TGTGCCAGCAGCTGGGGGTTGGGACAGGTAAACAATGAGCAGTTCTTC CASSWGLGQVNNEQFF
TRBJ1-5 NA TRBD1 TRBV28 TGTGCCAGCAGTCCACCTGACCCAGGGGGCAAGGGAGCCCAGCATTTT CASSPPDPGGKGAQHF
TRBJ2-1 NA NA TRBV7-2 TGTGCCAGCAGCACGGACTTCAATGAGCAGTTCTTC CASSTDFNEQFF
TRBJ1-1 once TRBD1 TRBV5-5 TGTGCCAGCAGCTTGGGGACAGGGGTTGAAGCTTTCTTT CASSLGTGVEAFF
TRBJ1-1 NA NA TRBV19 TGTGCCAGTAGCTACGACAGTGACACTGAAGCTTTCTTT CASSYDSDTEAFF
TRBJ2-7 NA TRBD1 TRBV9 TGTGCCAGCAGTCCCGGGACAGGGTGGAACAACTACGAGCAGTACTTC CASSPGTGWNNYEQYF
TRBJ1-5 NA TRBD1 TRBV23-1 TGCGCCAGCAGTCAACCACAGGGGAAGAGCAATCAGCCCCAGCATTTT CASSQPQGKSNQPQHF